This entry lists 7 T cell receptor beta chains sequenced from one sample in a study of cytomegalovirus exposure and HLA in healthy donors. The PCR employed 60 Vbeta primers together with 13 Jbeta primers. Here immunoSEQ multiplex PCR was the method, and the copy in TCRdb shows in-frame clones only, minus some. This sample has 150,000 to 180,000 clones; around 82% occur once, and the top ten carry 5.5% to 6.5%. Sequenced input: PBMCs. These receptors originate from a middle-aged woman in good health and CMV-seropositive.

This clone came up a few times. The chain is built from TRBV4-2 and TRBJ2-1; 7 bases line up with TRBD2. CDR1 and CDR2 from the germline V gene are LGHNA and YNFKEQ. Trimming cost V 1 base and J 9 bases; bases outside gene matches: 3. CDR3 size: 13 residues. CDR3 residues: CASSQGTSGEQFF. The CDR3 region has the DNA TGTGCCAGCAGCCAAGGGACTAGTGGTGAGCAGTTCTTC.

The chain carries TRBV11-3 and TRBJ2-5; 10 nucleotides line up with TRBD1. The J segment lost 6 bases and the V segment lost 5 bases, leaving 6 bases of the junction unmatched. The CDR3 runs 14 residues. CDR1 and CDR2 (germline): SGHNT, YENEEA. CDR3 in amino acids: CASSQRQGAKTQYF. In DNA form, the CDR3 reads TGTGCCAGCAGCCAACGACAGGGGGCAAAGACCCAGTACTTC.

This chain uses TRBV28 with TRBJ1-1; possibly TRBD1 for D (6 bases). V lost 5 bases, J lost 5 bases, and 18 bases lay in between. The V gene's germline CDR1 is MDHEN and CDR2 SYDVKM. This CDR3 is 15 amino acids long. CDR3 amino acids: CASSTPAQGLTEAFF. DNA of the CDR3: TGTGCCAGCAGTACCCCCGCCCAGGGGTTGACTGAAGCTTTCTTT.

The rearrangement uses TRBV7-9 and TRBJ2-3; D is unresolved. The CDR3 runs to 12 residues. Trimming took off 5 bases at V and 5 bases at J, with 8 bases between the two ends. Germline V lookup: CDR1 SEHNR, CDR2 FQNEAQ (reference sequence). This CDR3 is CASSPAGDTQYF. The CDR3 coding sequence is TGTGCCAGCAGCCCTGCAGGAGATACGCAGTATTTT.

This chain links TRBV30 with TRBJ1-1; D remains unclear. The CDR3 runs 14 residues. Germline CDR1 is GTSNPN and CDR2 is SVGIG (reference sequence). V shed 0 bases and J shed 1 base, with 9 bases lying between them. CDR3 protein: CAWSVGGKNTEAFF. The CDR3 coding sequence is TGTGCCTGGAGTGTAGGAGGGAAGAACACTGAAGCTTTCTTT.

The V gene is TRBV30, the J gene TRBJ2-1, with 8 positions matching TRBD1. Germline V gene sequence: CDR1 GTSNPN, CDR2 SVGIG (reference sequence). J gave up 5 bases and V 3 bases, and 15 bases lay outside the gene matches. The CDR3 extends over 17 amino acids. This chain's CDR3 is CAWRGQEFFSQDNEQFF. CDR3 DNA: TGTGCCTGGAGGGGACAGGAGTTTTTTTCGCAGGACAATGAGCAGTTCTTC.

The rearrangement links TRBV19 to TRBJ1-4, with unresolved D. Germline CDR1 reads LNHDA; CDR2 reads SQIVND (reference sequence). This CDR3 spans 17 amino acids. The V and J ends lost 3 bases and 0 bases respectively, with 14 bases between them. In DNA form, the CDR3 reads TGTGCCAGTAGTATCATACGGAGTCCCTCAACTAATGAAAAACTGTTTTTT. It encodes CASSIIRSPSTNEKLFF.